A selection of T cell receptor beta chains follows, all from one sample in a study of cytomegalovirus exposure and HLA in healthy donors. Repertoires were generated with immunoSEQ multiplex PCR, while TCRdb's copy carries only in-frame clones and drops some. In the table there are 160,000 or so clones, roughly 72% of which are singletons. Sequenced input: PBMCs. The receptors stem from a man in his forties in good health and CMV-seronegative. CDR3s leave out the opening cysteine and the closing phenylalanine or tryptophan. The size entry is marked missing in some rows and otherwise reads once, few, many or a size class.

>-|TRBV7-3
ASSLLPGTTGELF
>-|TRBV5-1
ASSLGLAGTYEQY
>-|TRBV5-3
ARSLASTGDGYT
>-|TRBV19
ASSFGTSQY
>-|TRBV5-1
ASSLGAGNEKLF
>-|TRBV9
ASSVGSGYNEQF
>-|TRBV19
ASSPGTSGNNEQF
>-|TRBV5-1
ASSLIVAGEAF
>once|TRBV15
ATSRDRNTEAF
>-|TRBV5-4
ASSWTSGSNNEQF
>few|TRBV7-2
ASSPTSGSTGELF
>-|TRBV7-9
ASSITGTGNTEAF
>-|TRBV2
ASSEGPARGTEAF
>once|TRBV2
ASSGGGGTNSPLH
>-|TRBV9
ASSVGGRVTGELF
>-|TRBV30
AWSGTPYNEKLF
>-|TRBV2
ASSRETGSNQPQH
>-|TRBV6-5
ASRPILSGANGLT
>-|TRBV6-5
ASSALDRAYEQY
>-|TRBV2
ASRSKGINQPQH
>few|TRBV11-2
ASSYTTGAGNTIY
>-|TRBV19
ASSIGGREKLF
>-|TRBV9
ASSARRVPGQDGANVLT
>-|TRBV28
ASSFPGTGSNEKLF
>-|TRBV5-1
ASSEPGQGTDTQY
>-|TRBV30
AWSSGQGPTDTQY
>-|TRBV5-1
ASSLGGSGRFADTQY
>-|TRBV11-3
ASAGGSYEQY
>once|TRBV7-3
ASSQHGSTETQY
>once|TRBV5-6
ASKKDRGWPQH
>once|TRBV7-9
ASSLKAGGSTDTQY
>-|TRBV10-3
AIRGTVEAF
>-|TRBV19
ASSISGGSNYGYT
>-|TRBV30
AWRSTGVGYT
>-|TRBV7-6
ASSLAASSYEQY
>-|TRBV30
AWSGGQGVTNTIY